This passage covers 32 T cell receptor beta chains from one sample sequenced in a study of blood T cells in healthy people across ages. PCR was performed a second time for about 7 to 11 cycles using a sample-barcoded 5' primer and a J-beta primer mix. TCRdb reprocessed the 5' RACE reads with MiXCR, giving one entry per CDR3 protein. The data contain some 900,000 distinct CDR3 sequences, around 48% of them singletons. The sample taken for sequencing was blood. The source of these receptors is a man aged 25-40 years in good health.

This clonotype was recorded a few times. The rearrangement links TRBV7-2 to TRBJ1-2; D is ambiguous. Germline lookup yields CDR1 SGHTA and CDR2 FQGNSA. V lost 2 bases and J lost 8, with 6 bases in between. CDR3 length: 11 residues. Here the CDR3 DNA reads TGTGCCAGCAGCTTAAGTACCGGCTACACCTTC. Residues: CASSLSTGYTF.

The rearrangement uses TRBV20-1 and TRBJ2-6; the D gene is possibly TRBD1 (6 bases). The CDR3 contains 18 residues. Per the germline V gene, CDR1 is DFQATT and CDR2 is SNEGSKA (reference sequence). V dropped 3 bases and J dropped 4 bases, with 22 bases sitting between them. In DNA form, the CDR3 reads TGCAGTGCTAGTCCTGCCACAGGGACCGCTCCGGGGGCCAACGTCCTGACTTTC. This codes for CSASPATGTAPGANVLTF.

Concerning this clonotype itself: One end of the junction fails to match germline, which may point to a read error. The genes are TRBV7-9 and TRBJ2-1, with TRBD2 matching 12 bases. The CDR3 runs 16 residues. Per the germline V gene, CDR1 is SEHNR and CDR2 is FQNEAQ (reference sequence). The DNA for the CDR3 is TGCGCCAGCAGCCCCCCCGGACTAGCGGGGCTCAATGGGCAGTTCTTC. This codes for CASSPPGLAGLNGQFF.

J is TRBJ2-1 and V is TRBV11-1; 8 bases are a match to TRBD2. CDR3 size: 16 residues. Unmatched junction bases numbered 14, after V lost 5 bases and J lost 8 bases. Germline CDR1 and CDR2: SGHAT and FQDESV (reference sequence). The DNA of the CDR3 is TGTGCCAGCAGCATCCACTCCGGGACTAGTTTGTATGAGCAGTTCTTC. This encodes CASSIHSGTSLYEQFF. Together with reference TRBV11-1 and TRBJ2-1, the CDR3 gives the full variable domain: EAEVAQSPRYKITEKSQAVAFWCDPISGHATLYWYRQILGQGPELLVQFQDESVVDDSQLPKDRFSAERLKGVDSTLKIQPAELGDSAMYLCASSIHSGTSLYEQFFGPGTRLTVL.

This clonotype was recorded a few times. V gene TRBV14 combines with J gene TRBJ2-5; 10 nucleotides align to TRBD1. The J call is doubtful: the DNA matches TRBJ2-7 better. The germline CDR1 and CDR2 sequences are SGHDN and FVKESK. CDR3 length: 16 amino acids. The CDR3 bases are TGTGCCAGCAGCCAACTCCGGACAGGGGGGACCTACGAGCAGTACTTC. This encodes CASSQLRTGGTYEQYF.

This clonotype was observed a few times. The V gene is TRBV7-2, the J gene TRBJ2-7; 7 bases line up with TRBD2. The junction had 20 bases not matched to a gene; V was cut back by 5 bases and J by 4 bases. Looked up from germline, CDR1 is SGHTA and CDR2 is FQGNSA. The CDR3 consists of 18 residues. Here the CDR3 DNA reads TGTGCCAGCAGCCCCCTCCCCCCGACTAGCTCAAAGCATTACGAGCAGTACTTC. It is translated as CASSPLPPTSSKHYEQYF.

The CDR3 DNA reads as TGTGCCAGCAGCTCCCCAGACACCGCAACTAATGAAAAACTGTTTTTT. Its translation: CASSSPDTATNEKLFF. The chain has TRBV7-9 and TRBJ1-4; D is unclear. CDR1 is SEHNR and CDR2 is FQNEAQ in the germline V gene (reference sequence). Trimming took off 4 bases at V and 0 bases at J, with 12 bases between the two ends. CDR3 length equals 16 residues.

The rearrangement joins TRBV11-3 to TRBJ1-2; D not resolved. The length of the CDR3 is 16 residues. V lost 0 bases and J 0 bases, leaving 11 bases between the germline ends. Germline CDR1 SGHNT, CDR2 YENEEA. Written as DNA, the CDR3 is TGTGCCAGCAGCTTAGATGAGACGGGTACTAACTATGGCTACACCTTC. Protein product: CASSLDETGTNYGYTF. The complete variable domain, with remaining parts taken from reference TRBV11-3 and TRBJ1-2, reads EAGVVQSPRYKIIEKKQPVAFWCNPISGHNTLYWYLQNLGQGPELLIRYENEEAVDDSQLPKDRFSAERLKGVDSTLKIQPAELGDSAVYLCASSLDETGTNYGYTFGSGTRLTVV.

This clonotype was observed a handful of times. The chain has TRBV20-1 and TRBJ2-1; D call uncertain. There are 14 residues in the CDR3. Germline V gene lookup returns CDR1 DFQATT and CDR2 SNEGSKA (reference sequence). Between the trimmed V and J ends, which lost 6 bases and 0 bases, there was a span of 12 bases. Here the CDR3 reads CSALHQSSYNEQFF. The CDR3 bases are TGCAGTGCCCTCCACCAGAGCTCCTACAATGAGCAGTTCTTC.

This chain uses TRBV4-2 with TRBJ2-3; 12 bases match TRBD2. Germline V gene sequence: CDR1 LGHNA, CDR2 YNFKEQ. This CDR3 contains 21 residues. J gave up 4 bases and V 0 bases, and 17 bases lay outside the gene matches. The CDR3 DNA is TGTGCCAGCAGCCAAGAAGGTCCTAGCGGGGGGGCCACCGGGCGCCCAGATACGCAGTATTTT. Amino acid sequence: CASSQEGPSGGATGRPDTQYF.

The chain has TRBV20-1 and TRBJ2-3; D might be TRBD1 or TRBD2, each matching 5 bases. This CDR3 is built from 16 residues. Trimming removed 5 bases from V and 2 bases from J, with 20 bases in between. Germline V gene lookup returns CDR1 DFQATT and CDR2 SNEGSKA (reference sequence). CDR3 DNA sequence: TGCAGTGCTTTCCGTCTCGGGACCAGCTTCACAGATACGCAGTATTTT. It encodes CSAFRLGTSFTDTQYF.

The chain uses TRBV20-1 and TRBJ2-4, with TRBD2 as a possible D gene (6 bases). Germline-derived CDR1 and CDR2 are DFQATT and SNEGSKA (reference sequence). This CDR3 has 14 residues. V gave up 6 bases and J gave up 0 bases, with 12 bases separating them. CDR3 protein: CSAGSRLAKNIQYF. CDR3 DNA sequence: TGCAGTGCCGGGAGCCGGTTAGCCAAAAACATTCAGTACTTC.

The gene calls are TRBV21-1 and TRBJ1-6; no check of the table's D call, TRBD1, against the DNA was made. TRBV21-1 is termed a pseudogene. The CDR3 consists of 15 residues. The CDR3 here is CASSEPGALNSPLHF. The CDR3 DNA follows: TGTGCCAGCAGTGAACCAGGGGCGCTTAATTCACCCCTCCACTTT.

The gene calls are TRBV9 and TRBJ2-5; TRBD1 matches at 8 bases. Trimming at V came to 1 base and at J to 11 bases, leaving 10 bases not matched to a gene. Germline CDR1 is SGDLS and CDR2 is YYNGEE. This CDR3 spans 14 amino acids. CDR3: CASSVRTGSEEQYF. The CDR3 DNA is TGTGCCAGCAGCGTACGGACAGGGTCGGAGGAGCAGTACTTC.

This clonotype appeared a few times. The chain links TRBV2 to TRBJ1-2; D ambiguous. This CDR3 comprises 11 residues. Looked up from germline, CDR1 is SNHLY and CDR2 is FYNNEI. V lost 8 bases and J 6 bases, leaving 10 bases between the germline ends. The CDR3 is CASYGGDGYTF. CDR3 in DNA: TGTGCCAGCTACGGCGGGGATGGCTACACCTTC.

This clonotype has just a few counts. The chain has TRBV5-1 and TRBJ1-1; D ambiguous. Germline CDR1 reads SGHRS; CDR2 reads YFSETQ. Trimming stripped 0 bases from V and 5 bases from J, with 11 bases between. CDR3 length equals 14 residues. The CDR3 DNA follows: TGCGCCAGCAGCTTGGATACAGTAGGAACTGAAGCTTTCTTT. Translation: CASSLDTVGTEAFF.

This clonotype has just one count. The J gene is TRBJ2-2, the V gene TRBV12-3 or TRBV12-4, with 9 nucleotides matching TRBD1. The CDR3 is 19 residues long. Trimming took 9 bases from V and 2 from J; bases not matched to a gene: 19. CDR3 protein: CASGGQGQIGGLNTGELFF. The CDR3 DNA reads as TGTGCCAGTGGGGGACAGGGTCAGATCGGGGGCCTAAACACCGGGGAGCTGTTTTTT.

CDR3 sequence: CASTAGGNSPLHF. CDR3 in DNA: TGTGCCAGCACGGCAGGGGGTAATTCACCCCTCCACTTT. This chain joins TRBV25-1 and TRBJ1-6, with 7 bases identical to TRBD1. V was clipped by 7 bases and J by 6 bases; unmatched bases: 3. The germline CDR1 and CDR2 sequences are MGHDK and SYGVNS. This CDR3 has 13 amino acids. Supplemented by reference TRBV25-1 and TRBJ1-6, the full variable domain reads EADIYQTPRYLVIGTGKKITLECSQTMGHDKMYWYQQDPGMELHLIHYSYGVNSTEKGDLSSESTVSRIRTEHFPLTLESARPSHTSQYLCASTAGGNSPLHFGNGTRLTVT.

In this sample, this clonotype turned up a few times. The gene calls are TRBV28 and TRBJ2-4; possible D gene TRBD2, 6 bases. V lost 4 bases, J lost 2 bases, and 12 bases lay in between. The V gene's germline CDR1 is MDHEN and CDR2 SYDVKM. CDR3 size: 15 residues. Here the CDR3 reads CASSSGGVTKNIQYF. In DNA, the CDR3 is TGTGCCAGCAGTTCAGGCGGGGTGACCAAAAACATTCAGTACTTC.

In its sample, this clonotype was seen once. This rearrangement joins TRBV7-8 to TRBJ2-5; D is unresolved. The end of the DNA is better explained by TRBJ2-7, so the J call may be wrong. From germline, CDR1 is SGHVS and CDR2 FQNEAQ. This CDR3 spans 15 amino acids. This chain's CDR3 is CASSLAGLTSTEQYF. The CDR3 bases are TGTGCCAGCAGCTTAGCCGGGTTAACGAGCACCGAGCAGTACTTC.

This clonotype was counted a few times. This CDR3 reads CASSAQTGFDSYEQYF. The CDR3 nucleotides read TGTGCCAGCAGCGCACAGACAGGCTTCGACTCCTACGAGCAGTACTTC. The chain carries TRBV9 and TRBJ2-7; TRBD1 is a possible D gene (6 bases). V shed 3 bases and J shed 0 bases, with 16 bases lying between them. The CDR3 consists of 16 residues. Germline V gene data show CDR1 as SGDLS and CDR2 as YYNGEE.

This clonotype was counted once. The chain carries TRBV24-1 and TRBJ2-7; no clear D gene. Trimming pared 9 bases from V and 6 bases from J, leaving 11 bases between. The germline V gene has CDR1 KGHDR and CDR2 SFDVKD. The CDR3 is 11 residues long. The CDR3 loop reads CATSVGCEQYF. Here the CDR3 DNA reads TGTGCCACCTCAGTGGGTTGCGAGCAGTACTTC.

The sample holds many counts of this clonotype. The CDR3 nucleotides are TGTGCCATCAGTTCAAATCCGGGACAGGGAAGAAATTCACCCCTCCACTTT. Translated, it gives CAISSNPGQGRNSPLHF. The chain carries TRBV10-3 and TRBJ1-6, with 9 bases fitting TRBD1. From germline, CDR1 is ENHRY and CDR2 SYGVKD. Losses at the gene ends were 5 bases for V and 7 bases for J; bases not matched to a gene: 12. This CDR3 contains 17 residues.

Notes on this clonotype: A much larger clone differs from this one at a single base, so this may be a read error. J is TRBJ2-7 and V is TRBV5-1; the D is unclear. Germline assignment: CDR1 SGHRS and CDR2 YFSETQ. The CDR3 consists of 14 residues. V lost 0 bases and J 7 bases, leaving 14 bases between the germline ends. The CDR3 DNA is TGCGCCAGCAGCTTGGAGGTAGCAGGAAATGAGCAGTACTTC. It codes for CASSLEVAGNEQYF.

This clonotype was detected only a few times. V usage is TRBV4-1 and J usage is TRBJ2-7; D possibly corresponds to TRBD2 (5 bases). Germline V gives CDR1 MGHRA, CDR2 YSYEKL. Trimming cost V 1 base and J 2 bases, with 18 bases left between them. This CDR3 spans 17 amino acids. The CDR3 nucleotides are TGCGCCAGCAGCCAAGGGGAACGGGCTCTCGGGACCTACGAGCAGTACTTC. It yields the protein CASSQGERALGTYEQYF.

This clonotype has more than one count but fewer than ten. This chain connects TRBV5-5 to TRBJ2-2; 8 bases are a match to TRBD1. The CDR3 runs 15 residues. V trimming: 4 bases; J trimming: 3 bases; junction bases outside the gene matches: 5. CDR1 SGHKS and CDR2 YYEKEE come from the germline V gene (reference sequence). The CDR3 bases are TGTGCCAGCAGCACAGGGGGGTTCGACACCGGGGAGCTGTTTTTT. Protein sequence: CASSTGGFDTGELFF.

The rearrangement links TRBV12-3 or TRBV12-4 to TRBJ2-1, with D maybe TRBD2 (6 bases). The CDR3 sequence is 16 residues long. V was clipped by 0 bases and J by 4 bases, with 13 bases between them. Here the CDR3 DNA reads TGTGCCAGCAGTTTAGCGGGGTGGGGGGTGTACAATGAGCAGTTCTTC. Protein: CASSLAGWGVYNEQFF.

This clonotype was counted a few times. The chain joins TRBV30 to TRBJ2-6; possibly TRBD1 for D (5 bases). Looked up from germline, CDR1 is GTSNPN and CDR2 is SVGIG (reference sequence). This CDR3 is built from 14 residues. The CDR3: CGQGLVSGANVLTF. The CDR3 coding sequence is TGTGGCCAGGGTCTAGTGTCTGGGGCCAACGTCCTGACTTTC. The whole variable domain, filled in from reference TRBV30 and TRBJ2-6, reads SQTIHQWPATLVQPVGSPLSLECTVEGTSNPNLYWYRQAAGRGLQLLFYSVGIGQISSEVPQNLSASRPQDRQFILSSKKLLLSDSGFYLCGQGLVSGANVLTFGAGSRLTVL.

This clonotype has more than one count but fewer than ten. The rearrangement joins TRBV6-5 to TRBJ1-1; maybe TRBD1 (6 bases). CDR1 and CDR2 from the germline V gene are MNHEY and SVGAGI. V was pared by 0 bases and J by 0 bases, with 8 bases between. This CDR3 has 15 residues. Written as DNA, the CDR3 is TGTGCCAGCAGTTACTCGGACAGAATGAACACTGAAGCTTTCTTT. Amino acids: CASSYSDRMNTEAFF.

CDR3 DNA sequence: TGCAGCGTCGCCGGGGGAGCTGGCACAGATACGCAGTATTTT. Its protein is CSVAGGAGTDTQYF. This rearrangement joins TRBV29-1 to TRBJ2-3; a weak D match, TRBD2 (6 bases). The CDR3 is 14 residues long. V was trimmed by 6 bases and J by 1 base, leaving 14 bases between them. In germline, CDR1 is SQVTM, CDR2 ANQGSEA.

The gene calls are TRBV4-1 and TRBJ2-1; D uncertain. From germline, CDR1 is MGHRA and CDR2 YSYEKL. The CDR3 consists of 14 residues. Trimming shortened V by 5 bases and J by 8 bases, and 16 bases separated the two germline ends. CDR3 amino acids: CASSYNSVVDEQFF. The CDR3 coding sequence is TGCGCCAGCAGCTACAATTCCGTAGTAGATGAGCAGTTCTTC.

The V gene is TRBV20-1, the J gene TRBJ2-7; 13 bases are shared with TRBD2. Germline V gene data show CDR1 as DFQATT and CDR2 as SNEGSKA (reference sequence). J lost 7 bases, V lost 5 bases, and 8 bases had no gene match. The CDR3 extends over 14 amino acids. The chain's CDR3 is CSAPPGLAGFEQYF. The CDR3 DNA sequence: TGCAGTGCTCCCCCGGGACTAGCGGGGTTTGAGCAGTACTTC.